The 30 T cell receptor beta chains in this list originate from one sample, sequenced in a study of neoadjuvant anti-PD-1 for oral cavity cancer. Here immunoSEQ multiplex PCR was the method, and the copy in TCRdb shows in-frame clones only, minus some. This table holds tens of thousands of clones, 85% found once. The time point here: after neoadjuvant nivolumab, at surgical resection. The sample was PBMCs, taken after nivolumab (anti-PD-1) treatment. These receptors were obtained from a person aged 35-80 years with oral cavity squamous cell carcinoma.

The gene calls are TRBV23-1 and TRBJ2-7, with 9 bases that match TRBD1. TRBV23-1 is given ORF status, its function remaining uncertain. CDR3 size: 13 residues. V was pared by 9 bases and J by 2 bases, with 5 bases of the junction left unmatched. Written as DNA, the CDR3 is TGCGCCAGATATAGACAGGGGGCCTACGAGCAGTACTTC. Its protein product is CARYRQGAYEQYF.

This clone was recorded once. V is TRBV5-1 and J is TRBJ2-7; 7 nucleotides agree with TRBD1. This CDR3 region has 14 residues. After removal of 1 base from V and 6 bases from J, the junction contained 7 bases not matched to a gene. The germline gives CDR1 SGHRS, CDR2 YFSETQ. CDR3 sequence: CASSLSSDRAEQYF. In nucleotides, the CDR3 is TGCGCCAGCAGCTTGAGCAGCGACAGGGCCGAGCAGTACTTC.

The J gene is TRBJ2-1, the V gene TRBV2; D might be TRBD2 (7 bases). The CDR3 is made up of 16 amino acids. Trimming shortened V by 3 bases and J by 1 base, and 13 bases separated the two germline ends. Germline assignment: CDR1 SNHLY and CDR2 FYNNEI. This chain's CDR3 is CASSDWGGASYNEQFF. The CDR3 region has the DNA TGTGCCAGCAGTGATTGGGGGGGGGCATCCTACAATGAGCAGTTCTTC.

This clone has a handful of counts. V gene TRBV19 combines with J gene TRBJ2-7; D unclear. The CDR3 runs 12 residues. V was pared by 2 bases and J by 4 bases, with 6 bases between. CDR1 is LNHDA, CDR2 SQIVND, per germline (reference sequence). As DNA, the CDR3 is TGTGCCAGTAGTATAAAAGGGTACGAGCAGTACTTC. It is translated as CASSIKGYEQYF.

The gene calls are TRBV10-3 and TRBJ2-2; D remains unclear. CDR1 ENHRY and CDR2 SYGVKD come from the germline V gene. The CDR3 loop spans 11 amino acids. The V gene lost 4 bases and the J gene lost 5 bases, with 2 bases spanning the gap. The CDR3 bases are TGTGCCATCAGTGCGACCGGGGAGCTGTTTTTT. Translation gives CAISATGELFF.

The chain recombines TRBV18 with TRBJ2-2; 9 bases fit TRBD2. CDR1 and CDR2 from the germline V gene are KGHSH and LQKENI. With 3 bases clipped from V and 8 bases from J, the junction kept 7 bases outside the gene matches. The CDR3 length is 15 residues. CDR3 protein: CASSPASGTLGELFF. DNA of the CDR3: TGTGCCAGCTCACCCGCTAGCGGGACCTTGGGGGAGCTGTTTTTT.

This rearrangement joins TRBV18 to TRBJ2-7; D unclear. CDR3 size: 14 residues. Trimming left V 2 bases short and J 2 bases short, with 10 bases between. Germline CDR1 reads KGHSH; CDR2 reads LQKENI. As DNA, the CDR3 is TGTGCCAGCTCACCAACCGGGTCGGCCTACGAGCAGTACTTC. Its translation: CASSPTGSAYEQYF.

This clone was observed once. For the CDR3, the DNA is TGTGCCAGCCTTGGGGTTGGGCAGTTCTTC. Its translation is CASLGVGQFF. The chain carries TRBV2 and TRBJ2-1; D gene unclear. CDR3 size: 10 residues. Trimming left V 8 bases short and J 12 bases short, with 11 bases between. Germline CDR1 reads SNHLY; CDR2 reads FYNNEI.

This CDR3 reads CATARDTTNYGYTF. The CDR3 DNA reads TGTGCCACCGCCCGGGACACAACTAACTATGGCTACACCTTC. The chain couples TRBV10-3 to TRBJ1-2, with D perhaps TRBD1 (6 bases). CDR3 length: 14 amino acids. Germline loops: CDR1 ENHRY, CDR2 SYGVKD. V was pared by 10 bases and J by 0 bases, with 15 bases between.

V and J are TRBV5-1 and TRBJ1-4; possibly TRBD1 for D (5 bases). This CDR3 region has 14 residues. Germline loops: CDR1 SGHRS, CDR2 YFSETQ. V was shortened by 1 base and J by 8 bases, with 12 bases between the two germline ends. The CDR3 coding sequence is TGCGCCAGCAGCTTGAGGGGTATAGAGGAAAAACTGTTTTTT. Amino acid sequence: CASSLRGIEEKLFF.

The chain joins TRBV7-8 to TRBJ1-2; TRBD1 might be the D (5 bases). Germline V gives CDR1 SGHVS, CDR2 FQNEAQ. This CDR3 contains 13 residues. Trimming stripped 5 bases from V and 8 bases from J, with 15 bases between. The CDR3 coding sequence is TGTGCCAGCAGCCTAATGGGAGGGGACGGCTACACCTTC. Its translation is CASSLMGGDGYTF.

The V call is TRBV18, the J call TRBJ2-7; D is uncertain. Trimming shortened V by 0 bases and J by 2 bases, and 8 bases separated the two germline ends. CDR3 length: 14 amino acids. Germline values: CDR1 KGHSH, CDR2 LQKENI. DNA for the CDR3: TGTGCCAGCTCACCACCGGCACGAACCTACGAGCAGTACTTC. It translates to CASSPPARTYEQYF.

The chain joins TRBV19 to TRBJ2-5, with TRBD1 as a possible D gene (7 bases). The germline V gene encodes CDR1 LNHDA and CDR2 SQIVND (reference sequence). V was trimmed by 4 bases and J by 4 bases, leaving 19 bases between them. The CDR3 totals 16 residues. CDR3: CASSTWTGGSGETQYF. The CDR3 DNA follows: TGTGCCAGTAGTACTTGGACAGGAGGGAGCGGAGAGACCCAGTACTTC.

This chain joins TRBV15 and TRBJ2-6, with a weak D call TRBD1 (5 bases). The CDR3 sequence is 13 residues long. Germline CDR1 is LNHNV and CDR2 is YYDKDF (reference sequence). As DNA, the CDR3 is TGTGCTAGCAGGGCCCATGAGGCCAACGTCCTGACTTTC. Amino acid sequence: CASRAHEANVLTF.

The chain uses TRBV11-2 and TRBJ2-5; possibly TRBD2 for D (6 bases). Trimming shortened V by 6 bases and J by 3 bases, and 14 bases separated the two germline ends. CDR3 length: 14 amino acids. Germline loops: CDR1 SGHAT, CDR2 FQNNGV. This CDR3 reads CASRRPSDKETQYF. The DNA of the CDR3 is TGTGCCAGCAGACGGCCTAGCGACAAAGAGACCCAGTACTTC.

The V call is TRBV2, the J call TRBJ2-7, with D tentatively TRBD1 (5 bases). V was pared by 7 bases and J by 0 bases, with 16 bases between. Per the germline V gene, CDR1 is SNHLY and CDR2 is FYNNEI. The CDR3 totals 15 residues. For the CDR3, the DNA is TGTGCCAGCAACCCGGAAGGGGCGAACTCCTACGAGCAGTACTTC. Translated: CASNPEGANSYEQYF.

This sequence joins TRBV7-2 and TRBJ1-5; D not certain. The germline V and J ends were trimmed by 5 bases and 1 base, with 18 bases remaining between them. The CDR3 contains 17 residues. The germline CDR1 and CDR2 sequences are SGHTA and FQGNSA. CDR3 nucleotide sequence: TGTGCCAGCAGCCCCGAGACGGGTCTGCTAAGCAATCAGCCCCAGCATTTT. It specifies CASSPETGLLSNQPQHF.

This sequence joins TRBV7-3 and TRBJ2-5; D gene ambiguous. The CDR3 consists of 13 residues. With 8 bases removed from V and 3 bases from J, the gap between germline ends came to 13 bases. Germline CDR1 and CDR2: SGHTA and FQGTGA. The CDR3, as DNA: TGTGCCAGCGCCCGGGCCGGAGAAGAGACCCAGTACTTC. Translation gives CASARAGEETQYF.

The V gene is TRBV28, the J gene TRBJ2-7, with D unresolved. In germline, CDR1 is MDHEN, CDR2 SYDVKM. This CDR3 has 13 amino acids. Between the trimmed V and J ends, which lost 8 bases and 2 bases, there was a span of 13 bases. CDR3 region: CASQTPAAYEQYF. In nucleotides, the CDR3 is TGTGCCAGCCAAACTCCCGCCGCCTACGAGCAGTACTTC.

The V call is TRBV5-4, the J call TRBJ1-1; unclear D gene. V was pared by 4 bases and J by 8 bases, with 21 bases between. The CDR3 is 15 residues long. Per the germline V gene, CDR1 is SGHNT and CDR2 is YYREEE (reference sequence). The CDR3 DNA follows: TGTGCCAGCAGCACACTACACGGACGGTCTTTAGAAGCTTTCTTT. This codes for CASSTLHGRSLEAFF.

This clone came up a few times. This rearrangement joins TRBV19 to TRBJ2-5, with a tentative D call TRBD1 (5 bases). V lost 5 bases and J 5 bases, leaving 12 bases between the germline ends. There are 13 residues in the CDR3. CDR1 is LNHDA, CDR2 SQIVND, per germline (reference sequence). CDR3: CASSPVAGETQYF. For the CDR3, the DNA is TGTGCCAGTAGTCCTGTGGCAGGGGAGACCCAGTACTTC.

The CDR3 coding sequence is TGTGCCAGCAGTTATGCGGGAGGGACGTTGGGAGATACGCAGTATTTT. It encodes CASSYAGGTLGDTQYF. V is TRBV6-5 and J is TRBJ2-3; 9 bases fit TRBD2. The CDR3 sequence is 16 residues long. Germline V CDR1 and CDR2: MNHEY, SVGAGI. The J segment lost 5 bases and the V segment lost 3 bases, leaving 9 bases of the junction unmatched.

The chain joins TRBV10-3 to TRBJ2-7, with D possibly called TRBD1 or TRBD2 (7 bases each). CDR3 length: 14 residues. Germline V gives CDR1 ENHRY, CDR2 SYGVKD. Deletions cut 7 bases from V and 7 bases from J, with 20 bases between. The CDR3 coding sequence is TGTGCCATCAAATTCAGGGAGGGGGCGGAAGAGCAGTACTTC. Amino acids: CAIKFREGAEEQYF.

J is TRBJ1-2 and V is TRBV19; D perhaps matches TRBD1 (5 bases). This CDR3 region has 14 residues. The ends were cut back, 7 bases at V and 4 bases at J, with 16 bases in the middle. CDR1 and CDR2 from the germline V gene are LNHDA and SQIVND (reference sequence). CDR3 coding DNA: TGTGCCAGTACCTTGCCCGGGGCCGGCTATGGCTACACCTTC. This codes for CASTLPGAGYGYTF.

The chain joins TRBV5-4 to TRBJ2-2; the D gene is possibly TRBD2 (5 bases). The CDR3 length is 17 residues. V was cut by 1 base and J by 3 bases, with 16 bases left in between. The V gene's germline CDR1 is SGHNT and CDR2 YYREEE (reference sequence). The CDR3 sequence is CASSLKKSADDTGELFF. CDR3 sequence (DNA): TGTGCCAGCAGCTTGAAGAAGTCAGCGGATGACACCGGGGAGCTGTTTTTT.

V is TRBV5-1 and J is TRBJ1-3; a weak D match, TRBD1 (5 bases). Germline CDR1 reads SGHRS; CDR2 reads YFSETQ. The CDR3 is made up of 15 amino acids. V lost 4 bases and J 4 bases, leaving 15 bases between the germline ends. The CDR3 bases are TGCGCCAGCAGCCAAGAGCAGGGCTCAGGAAACACCATATATTTT. This sequence encodes CASSQEQGSGNTIYF.

The CDR3 loop reads CASSIQGTGELFF. The CDR3 coding sequence is TGTGCCAGTAGTATACAGGGGACCGGGGAGCTGTTTTTT. The J gene is TRBJ2-2, the V gene TRBV19; D perhaps matches TRBD1 (6 bases). From germline, CDR1 is LNHDA and CDR2 SQIVND (reference sequence). Trimming shortened V by 2 bases and J by 5 bases, and 6 bases separated the two germline ends. This CDR3 is built from 13 residues.

CDR3 sequence (DNA): TGCGCCAGCAGCTTAGGCCGTGAGATAGATGGCTACACCTTC. Its translation is CASSLGREIDGYTF. The chain carries TRBV5-1 and TRBJ1-2; no reliable D call. The CDR3 contains 14 residues. Germline CDR1 is SGHRS and CDR2 is YFSETQ. Between the trimmed V and J ends, which lost 2 bases and 6 bases, there was a span of 14 bases.

This clone appeared once. The rearrangement links TRBV5-1 to TRBJ2-5; 8 bases agree with TRBD2. V gave up 4 bases and J gave up 5 bases; unmatched junction bases: 7. This CDR3 is 14 amino acids long. Per the germline V gene, CDR1 is SGHRS and CDR2 is YFSETQ. The CDR3 DNA sequence: TGCGCCAGCAGCCCGAGCGGGAGTGGCGAGACCCAGTACTTC. This encodes CASSPSGSGETQYF.

This chain joins TRBV6-1 and TRBJ2-7; D is ambiguous. Germline CDR1 is MNHNS and CDR2 is SASEGT. This CDR3 has 12 residues. Trimming cost V 7 bases and J 3 bases, with 10 bases left between them. CDR3 DNA sequence: TGTGCCAGCAATACTCCCGACTACGAGCAGTACTTC. This encodes CASNTPDYEQYF.